The clone carrying this T cell receptor (beta chain) was observed a handful of times. This sample is drawn from a study of technical replicates of blood from several donors. Germline assignment: CDR1 SGHTS and CDR2 YDEGEE. This CDR3 spans 15 amino acids. Trimming shortened V by 1 base and J by 1 base, and 9 bases separated the two germline ends. The repertoire was sequenced with immunoSEQ multiplex PCR; TCRdb's copy has only in-frame clones and lacks some. Among over 10,000 clones listed, roughly 83% were seen once. Material for sequencing was PBMCs. This sequence originates from a human donor in good health. The V call is TRBV5-8, the J call TRBJ1-3, with D possibly matching TRBD1 (5 bases). The CDR3, as DNA: TGTGCCAGCAGCTTGCAGGGATGGTCTGGAAACACCATATATTTT. The encoded protein is CASSLQGWSGNTIYF.